The entry below describes one T cell receptor beta chain. What it recognizes is unknown. V trimming: 0 bases; J trimming: 2 bases; junction bases outside the gene matches: 8. The CDR3 has 19 amino acids. Germline V gene data show CDR1 as LGHNA and CDR2 as YSLEER. The data belong to a study of cytomegalovirus exposure and HLA in healthy donors. Findings and limits, study-wide: Several of the most significant clusters were apparently associated with common viral pathogens in a later analysis. Cytomegalovirus association was listed for approximately 150 TCR beta chains.

The PCR used 60 Vbeta and 13 Jbeta primers. Per the original data handling: In a later analysis, the count reached approximately 80 million unique TCR beta chains, with about 10 million shared. Assay used: immunoSEQ multiplex PCR; TCRdb lists only in-frame clones, some missing. The V and J calls and the clone size are those of that table, but D and trimming were determined from the DNA. The top ten clones hold more than 3% of a sample with fewer than 130,000 clones, around three quarters of them seen once. V usage is TRBV4-3 and J usage is TRBJ2-1, with 12 bases lining up with TRBD2. What was sequenced was PBMCs. The sequence derives from a woman aged 40 to 49 in good health and CMV-seronegative. This chain's CDR3 is CASSQDSTSGSGTYNEQFF. In DNA, the CDR3 is TGCGCCAGCAGCCAAGATTCGACTAGCGGGAGCGGGACCTACAATGAGCAGTTCTTC.